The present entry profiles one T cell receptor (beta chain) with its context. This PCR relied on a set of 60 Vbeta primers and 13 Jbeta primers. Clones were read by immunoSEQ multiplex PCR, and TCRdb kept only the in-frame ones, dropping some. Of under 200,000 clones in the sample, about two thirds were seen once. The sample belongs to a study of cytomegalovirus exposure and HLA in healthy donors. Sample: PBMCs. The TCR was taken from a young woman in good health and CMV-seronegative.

The CDR3 nucleotides read TGCGCCAGCAGCTTGGGACAAAGCTTCAATTCACCCCTCCACTTT. Translating gives CASSLGQSFNSPLHF. The chain links TRBV5-1 to TRBJ1-6; D not certain. Germline V gene lookup returns CDR1 SGHRS and CDR2 YFSETQ. The CDR3 has 15 residues. V lost 0 bases to trimming and J lost 7 bases, with 11 bases between them.